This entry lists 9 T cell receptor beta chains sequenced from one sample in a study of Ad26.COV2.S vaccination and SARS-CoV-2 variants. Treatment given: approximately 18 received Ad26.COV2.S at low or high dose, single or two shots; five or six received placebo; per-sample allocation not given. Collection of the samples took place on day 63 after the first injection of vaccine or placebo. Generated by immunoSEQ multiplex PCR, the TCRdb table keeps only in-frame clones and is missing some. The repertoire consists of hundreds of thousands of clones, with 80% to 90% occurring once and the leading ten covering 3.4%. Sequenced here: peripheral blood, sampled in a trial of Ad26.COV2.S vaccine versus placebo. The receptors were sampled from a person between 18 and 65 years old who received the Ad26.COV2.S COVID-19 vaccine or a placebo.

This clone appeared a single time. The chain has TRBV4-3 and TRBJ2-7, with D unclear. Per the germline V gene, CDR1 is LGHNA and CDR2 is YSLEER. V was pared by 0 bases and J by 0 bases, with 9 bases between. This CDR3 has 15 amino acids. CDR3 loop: CASSQEPRSSYEQYF. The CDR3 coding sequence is TGCGCCAGCAGCCAAGAGCCCAGGAGCTCCTACGAGCAGTACTTC.

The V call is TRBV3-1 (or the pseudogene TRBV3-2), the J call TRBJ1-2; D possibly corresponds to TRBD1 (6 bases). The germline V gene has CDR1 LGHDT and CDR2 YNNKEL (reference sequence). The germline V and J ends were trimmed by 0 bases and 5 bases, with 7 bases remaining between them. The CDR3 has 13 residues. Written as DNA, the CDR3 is TGTGCCAGCAGCCAAGAGGGGGCATATGGCTACACCTTC. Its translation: CASSQEGAYGYTF.

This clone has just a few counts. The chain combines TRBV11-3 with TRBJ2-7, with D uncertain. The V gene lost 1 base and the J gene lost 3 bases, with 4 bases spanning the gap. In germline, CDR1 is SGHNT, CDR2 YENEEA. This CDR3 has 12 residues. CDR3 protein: CASSLAGYEQYF. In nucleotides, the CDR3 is TGTGCCAGCAGCTTAGCCGGCTACGAGCAGTACTTC.

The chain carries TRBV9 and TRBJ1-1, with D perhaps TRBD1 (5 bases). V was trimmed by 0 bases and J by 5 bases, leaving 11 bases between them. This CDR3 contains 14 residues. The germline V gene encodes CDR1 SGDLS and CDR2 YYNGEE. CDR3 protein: CASSVVTGGTEAFF. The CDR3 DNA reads TGTGCCAGCAGCGTAGTAACGGGGGGGACTGAAGCTTTCTTT.

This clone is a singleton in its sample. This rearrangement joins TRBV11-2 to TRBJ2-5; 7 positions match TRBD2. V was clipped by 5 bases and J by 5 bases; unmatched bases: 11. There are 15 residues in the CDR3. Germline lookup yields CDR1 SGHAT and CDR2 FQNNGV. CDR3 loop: CASSHSLTGGETQYF. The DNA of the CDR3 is TGTGCCAGCAGCCACTCGCTGACGGGAGGCGAGACCCAGTACTTC.

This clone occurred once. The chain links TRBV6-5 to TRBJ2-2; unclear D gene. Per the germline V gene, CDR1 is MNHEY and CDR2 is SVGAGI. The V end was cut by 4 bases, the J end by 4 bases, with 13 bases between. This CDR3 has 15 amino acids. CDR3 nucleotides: TGTGCCAGCAGTTCGAACATCTTTTTCACCGGGGAGCTGTTTTTT. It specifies CASSSNIFFTGELFF.

CDR3 nucleotides: TGTGCCATCAGTGTTTCTACAGGGGGCCTAAGGGAGACCCAGTACTTC. Amino acid sequence: CAISVSTGGLRETQYF. The rearrangement links TRBV10-3 to TRBJ2-5; 9 bases are a match to TRBD1. Trimming removed 4 bases from V and 5 bases from J; junction bases left unmatched: 11. Looked up from germline, CDR1 is ENHRY and CDR2 is SYGVKD. This CDR3 spans 16 amino acids.

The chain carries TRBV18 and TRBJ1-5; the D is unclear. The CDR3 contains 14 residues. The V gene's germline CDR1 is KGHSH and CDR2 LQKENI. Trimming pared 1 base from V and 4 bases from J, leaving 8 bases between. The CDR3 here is CASSPQDRNQPQHF. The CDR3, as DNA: TGTGCCAGCTCACCACAGGATCGTAATCAGCCCCAGCATTTT.

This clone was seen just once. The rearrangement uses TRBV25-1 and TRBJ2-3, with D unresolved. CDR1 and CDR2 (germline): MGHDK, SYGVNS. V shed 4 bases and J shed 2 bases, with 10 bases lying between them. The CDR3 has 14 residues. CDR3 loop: CASSGLGYTDTQYF. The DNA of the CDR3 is TGTGCCAGCAGTGGTCTAGGATACACAGATACGCAGTATTTT.